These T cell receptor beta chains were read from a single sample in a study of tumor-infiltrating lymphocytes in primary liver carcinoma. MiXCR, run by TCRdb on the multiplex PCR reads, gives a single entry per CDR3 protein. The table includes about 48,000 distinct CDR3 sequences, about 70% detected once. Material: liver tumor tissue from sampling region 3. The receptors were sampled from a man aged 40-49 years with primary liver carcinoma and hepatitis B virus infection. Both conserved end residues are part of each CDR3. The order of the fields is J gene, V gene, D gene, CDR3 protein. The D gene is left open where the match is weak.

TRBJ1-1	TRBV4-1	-	CASSHGRYNILMNIEALF
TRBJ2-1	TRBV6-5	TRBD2	CASSYFPSGTYEQFF
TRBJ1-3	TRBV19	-	CASSPQRGNTIYF
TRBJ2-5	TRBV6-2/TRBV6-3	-	CAITLASEETQYF
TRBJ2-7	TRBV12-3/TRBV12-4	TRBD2	CADDGLAGDEQYF
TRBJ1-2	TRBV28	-	CASRISTSLTRYRHTF
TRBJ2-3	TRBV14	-	CASSQDLPGDGDTQYF
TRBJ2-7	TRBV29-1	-	CNVGDRERQYF
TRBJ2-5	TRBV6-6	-	CASTPLRGGGETQYF
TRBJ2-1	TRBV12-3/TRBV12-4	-	CASGLSSLGRTNEQFF
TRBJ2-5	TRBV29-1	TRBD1	CSPRQGMNQETQYF
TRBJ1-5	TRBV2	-	CASRIQDYQPQHF
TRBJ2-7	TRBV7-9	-	CTSSFTGGASYEQYF
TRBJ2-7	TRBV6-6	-	CASSYYRRTPNEQYF
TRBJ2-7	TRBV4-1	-	CASSQGGLGYEQYF
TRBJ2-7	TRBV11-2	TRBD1	CASSLGARTGYEEYF
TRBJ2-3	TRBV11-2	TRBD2	CANSPPTSGSTGTQYF
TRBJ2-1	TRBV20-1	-	CSVLAPSYNEQFF
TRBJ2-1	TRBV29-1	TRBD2	CSVGNSGRIRGSYNEQFF
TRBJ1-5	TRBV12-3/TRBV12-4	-	CASSLPISNQPQHF
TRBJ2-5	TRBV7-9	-	CASSLANGYEAQYF